This is a list of T cell receptor beta chains from one sample in a study of blood T cell repertoires in COVID-19. The assay was immunoSEQ multiplex PCR, and TCRdb's table has in-frame clones only and misses some. This sample has approximately 170,000 clones, with around four fifths found just once. Source material: PBMCs or T cells enriched from blood (not recorded which). The receptor set was obtained from a woman aged 50 to 60 who had recovered from COVID-19. The CDR3 runs from the conserved cysteine through the conserved F or W. The D gene is left open where the match is weak. Clone size appears in some rows only: once, few, many, or a class for an expanded clone.

TRBJ1-2 TRBV2 17 TRBD1 NA TGTGCCAGCAGTGAACCAACCGGGACAGGGACCAACTATGGCTACACCTTC CASSEPTGTGTNYGYTF
TRBJ1-6 TRBV18 15 NA NA TGTGCCAGCTCAGAACAGGATATGGGAAATTCACCCCTCCACTTT CASSEQDMGNSPLHF
TRBJ1-2 TRBV20-1 10 NA NA TGCAGTGCTAGTGCGGAGGGCTACACCTTC CSASAEGYTF
TRBJ2-3 TRBV5-4 18 NA NA TGTGCCAGCAGCTTCCGCCGGTCCCAGCGGGCCCCAGGAGATACGCAGTATTTT CASSFRRSQRAPGDTQYF
TRBJ1-3 TRBV29-1 13 NA NA TGCAGCGTTGAATCGGTAGAGGGCAACACCATATATTTT CSVESVEGNTIYF
TRBJ1-5 TRBV7-9 14 NA NA TGTGCCAGCTGGGATGGGGCTAGCAATCAGCCCCAGCATTTT CASWDGASNQPQHF
TRBJ2-5 TRBV9 17 NA NA TGTGCCAGCAGCCCTCCCCCTCAGACGGGAAGGCAAGAGACCCAGTACTTC CASSPPPQTGRQETQYF
TRBJ2-3 TRBV6-2/TRBV6-3 15 TRBD1 NA TGTGCCAGCAGTTACTCAGCACAGGGGACAGATACGCAGTATTTT CASSYSAQGTDTQYF
TRBJ1-6 TRBV11-1 15 NA NA TGTGCCACCATAAACCGGGACTCCTATAATTCACCCCTCCACTTT CATINRDSYNSPLHF
TRBJ2-1 TRBV29-1 12 TRBD1 NA TGCAGCGTTACGGACAGGGTAAATGAGCAGTTCTTC CSVTDRVNEQFF
TRBJ1-1 TRBV12-3/TRBV12-4 13 NA few TGTGCCAGCAGTTGGCACAGGGCTTCCGAAGCTTTCTTT CASSWHRASEAFF
TRBJ1-5 TRBV29-1 14 NA NA TGCAGCGTTTCAGGACAGAATAGCAATCAGCCCCAGCATTTT CSVSGQNSNQPQHF
TRBJ2-3 TRBV7-6 15 NA NA TGTGCCAGCAGCTCCCGCCCGGGTAGGACAGATACGCAGTATTTT CASSSRPGRTDTQYF
TRBJ2-1 TRBV5-1 15 NA few TGCGCCAGCACCCTTGGGACCGGACTATTAAATGAGCAGTTCTTC CASTLGTGLLNEQFF
TRBJ1-3 TRBV6-5 15 TRBD1 NA TGTGCCAGCAGTCGGACAGGTGGTCAGGGGGCCACCATATATTTT CASSRTGGQGATIYF
TRBJ2-6 TRBV29-1 15 NA NA TGCAGCGTTCCAGCGCTCGTACGGGGGGCCAACGTCCTGACTTTC CSVPALVRGANVLTF
TRBJ1-4 TRBV7-2 16 NA NA TGTGCCAGCAGCTCAGGAGTACTAGCGTCCCTAGAAAAACTGTTTTTT CASSSGVLASLEKLFF
TRBJ2-1 TRBV7-9 16 TRBD2 NA TGTGCCAGCAGCGACGCCCCCTTGCGGGAGTACAATGAGCAGTTCTTC CASSDAPLREYNEQFF
TRBJ2-3 TRBV5-1 14 NA few TGCGCCAGCAGCTTAAGTAGCTCTTCAGATACGCAGTATTTT CASSLSSSSDTQYF
TRBJ1-3 TRBV6-5 14 NA NA TGTGCCAGCAACGACAGGTACTCTGGAAACACCATATATTTT CASNDRYSGNTIYF
TRBJ1-2 TRBV30 11 TRBD1 NA TGTGCCTGGGACAGGGGCTATGGCTACACCTTC CAWDRGYGYTF
TRBJ1-5 TRBV4-1 15 NA NA TGCGCCAGCAGCCAAGAGTGGGAGCTCAATCAGCCCCAGCATTTT CASSQEWELNQPQHF
TRBJ2-2 TRBV19 15 NA NA TGTGCCACAGTAAGCGGCCAGCTTTTGGACGGGGAGCTGTTTTTT CATVSGQLLDGELFF
TRBJ2-1 TRBV11-2 13 NA NA TGTGCCAGCAGCTTAAGCCGGGGAAACGAGCAGTTCTTC CASSLSRGNEQFF
TRBJ1-1 TRBV6-5 11 NA NA TGTGCCAGCAAAAGGGAGGCTGAAGCTTTCTTT CASKREAEAFF
TRBJ1-1 TRBV11-3 15 TRBD1 NA TGTGCCAGCAGCCCTCAGGACAGGGGGCGAACTGAAGCTTTCTTT CASSPQDRGRTEAFF
TRBJ1-6 TRBV5-5 16 NA NA TGTGCCAGCAGCCCTGGGGCGGCGGAAAAGATCGCACCCCTCCACTTT CASSPGAAEKIAPLHF
TRBJ2-1 TRBV10-2 13 TRBD2 NA TGCGCCAGCAGGGCGGGAGGGCTCAATGAGCAGTTCTTC CASRAGGLNEQFF
TRBJ2-1 TRBV9 15 TRBD2 NA TGTGCCAGCAGCGCTAGCGGGATTTCCTACAATGAGCAGTTCTTC CASSASGISYNEQFF
TRBJ2-2 TRBV5-1 15 NA few TGCGCCAGCAAGTTCCAGGCAGGCAACACCGGGGAGCTGTTTTTT CASKFQAGNTGELFF
TRBJ2-2 TRBV28 15 TRBD1 NA TGTGCCACCGCTTCCGGGACAGGGAATGGCGGGGAGCTGTTTTTT CATASGTGNGGELFF
TRBJ1-5 TRBV18 17 TRBD1 once TGTGCCAGCTCACCGGGACAGGGTGGAATGAGCAATCAGCCCCAGCATTTT CASSPGQGGMSNQPQHF
TRBJ2-2 TRBV27 13 TRBD2 NA TGTGCCAGCAGTCCGCGGGGGGTCGGGGAGCTGTTTTTT CASSPRGVGELFF
TRBJ1-2 TRBV28 13 NA NA TGTGCCAGCTCCCGGGGGACTAACTATGGCTACACCTTC CASSRGTNYGYTF
TRBJ2-1 TRBV6-5 13 TRBD1 NA TGTGCCAGCAGCAGGGACAGGGGGTCGGAGCAGTTCTTC CASSRDRGSEQFF